This entry lists 9 T cell receptor beta chains sequenced from one sample in a study of follicular helper T cells after annual influenza vaccination. Indicated time point: 2015-2016 season, 7 days after influenza vaccination. Libraries were prepared by immunoSEQ multiplex PCR; TCRdb keeps only in-frame clonotypes and omits some of them. Of 8,500 to 11,000 clones listed, 83% were seen once; the top ten hold approximately 0.37%. Source: CXCR5- memory CD4+ T cells sorted from blood, taken 7 days after influenza vaccination. Receptors were obtained from an adult who received the influenza vaccine.

This clone was seen a single time. This chain uses TRBV28 with TRBJ2-4; maybe TRBD2 (6 bases). Germline assignment: CDR1 MDHEN and CDR2 SYDVKM. V was cut by 3 bases and J by 4 bases, with 16 bases left in between. The CDR3 loop spans 16 amino acids. Here the CDR3 reads CASSFVVGGSKNIQYF. For the CDR3, the DNA is TGTGCCAGCAGTTTTGTCGTGGGGGGTTCTAAAAACATTCAGTACTTC.

The chain couples TRBV28 to TRBJ1-2; D unresolved. The CDR3 spans 12 residues. The germline CDR1 and CDR2 sequences are MDHEN and SYDVKM. V was clipped by 2 bases and J by 8 bases, with 9 bases between them. The chain's CDR3 is CASSLPHKGYTF. In nucleotides, the CDR3 is TGTGCCAGCAGTTTACCCCACAAGGGCTACACCTTC.

This rearrangement joins TRBV5-4 to TRBJ2-5; TRBD2 matches 7 bases. Per the germline V gene, CDR1 is SGHNT and CDR2 is YYREEE (reference sequence). J was trimmed by 1 base and V by 0 bases; bases with no gene match: 0. The CDR3 extends over 14 amino acids. The CDR3 nucleotides read TGTGCCAGCAGCTTGGGACTAGCCCAAGAGACCCAGTACTTC. Its protein is CASSLGLAQETQYF.

The gene calls are TRBV2 and TRBJ2-2; D gene uncertain. Trimming pared 5 bases from V and 3 bases from J, leaving 13 bases between. CDR3 length: 15 amino acids. The germline CDR1 and CDR2 sequences are SNHLY and FYNNEI. The CDR3 DNA follows: TGTGCCAGCAGTCCTAACGGGCCGCACACCGGGGAGCTGTTTTTT. Protein sequence: CASSPNGPHTGELFF.

The chain combines TRBV7-2 with TRBJ2-3, with TRBD1 matching 7 bases. This CDR3 region has 16 residues. Germline V gene sequence: CDR1 SGHTA, CDR2 FQGNSA. V lost 5 bases and J lost 1; bases outside the gene matches: 9. The CDR3, as DNA: TGTGCCAGCAGCCCCAGGGGGACAGTGGGCACAGATACGCAGTATTTT. It codes for CASSPRGTVGTDTQYF.

The V and J genes are TRBV7-9 and TRBJ2-2; no definite D call. CDR3 length: 13 amino acids. The germline V gene has CDR1 SEHNR and CDR2 FQNEAQ (reference sequence). V was cut by 8 bases and J by 8 bases, with 15 bases left in between. CDR3 coding DNA: TGTGCCAGCGGAGTGGCAGGAGCTGGGGAGCTGTTTTTT. This codes for CASGVAGAGELFF.

The V gene is TRBV25-1, the J gene TRBJ1-2; 7 bases are a match to TRBD1. CDR1 is MGHDK, CDR2 SYGVNS, per germline. The CDR3 has 13 residues. J lost 4 bases, V lost 2 bases, and 1 base had no gene match. CDR3 residues: CASSEGTAYGYTF. The DNA for the CDR3 is TGTGCCAGCAGTGAAGGGACAGCCTATGGCTACACCTTC.

The rearrangement joins TRBV5-4 to TRBJ2-7; a weak D match, TRBD2 (5 bases). Trimming removed 0 bases from V and 0 bases from J, with 10 bases in between. Germline-derived CDR1 and CDR2 are SGHNT and YYREEE (reference sequence). The CDR3 length is 15 residues. CDR3 sequence reads: CASSLGGLSSYEQYF. The CDR3 region has the DNA TGTGCCAGCAGCTTGGGAGGGTTGAGCTCCTACGAGCAGTACTTC.

V and J are TRBV5-1 and TRBJ2-2; 8 bases map to TRBD2. Germline CDR1 reads SGHRS; CDR2 reads YFSETQ. The CDR3 runs 15 residues. V shed 3 bases and J 6 bases; nucleotides not matched to a gene: 7. The CDR3 protein is CASSWSSGAAGELFF. The CDR3, as DNA: TGCGCCAGCAGCTGGAGTAGCGGGGCAGCCGGGGAGCTGTTTTTT.